This T cell receptor (beta chain) was found in a study of T-cell memory formation after mild COVID-19. CDR1 and CDR2 from the germline V gene are SGDLS and YYNGEE. The CDR3 covers 17 residues. Germline trimming cut 3 bases from V and 2 bases from J; bases unmatched to any gene: 8. TCRdb redid the calling of the 5' RACE reads with MiXCR, one entry per CDR3 protein. The sample shows 200,000 or so distinct CDR3 sequences, roughly 16% of them seen only once. This clonotype was recorded a few times. The origin of this receptor is an adult woman who had mild COVID-19 (a few samples of this study predate the infection). Cell type and time point are not known. Sequencing was carried out using PBMCs or a T cell subset sorted from them (not recorded which). This chain joins TRBV9 and TRBJ2-2, with 9 bases that match TRBD2. CDR3 sequence (DNA): TGTGCCAGCAGCGGAATTCTAGCGGGAATAAACACCGGGGAGCTGTTTTTT. Its translation: CASSGILAGINTGELFF.